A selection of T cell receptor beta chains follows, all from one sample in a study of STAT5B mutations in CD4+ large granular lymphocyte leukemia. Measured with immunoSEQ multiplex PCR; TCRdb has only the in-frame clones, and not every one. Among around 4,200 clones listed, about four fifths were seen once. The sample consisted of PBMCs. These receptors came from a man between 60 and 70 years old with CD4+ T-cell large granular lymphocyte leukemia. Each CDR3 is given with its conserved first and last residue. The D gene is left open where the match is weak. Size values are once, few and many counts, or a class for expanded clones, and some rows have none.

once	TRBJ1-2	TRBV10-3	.	CASSQGGNYGYTF	TGTGCCAGCTCTCAGGGAGGCAACTATGGCTACACCTTC
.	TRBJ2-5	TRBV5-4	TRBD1	CASSSEDRIQETQYF	TGTGCCAGCAGCTCGGAGGACAGGATACAAGAGACCCAGTACTTC
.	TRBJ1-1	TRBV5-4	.	CASSRQPGNTEAFF	TGTGCCAGCAGCCGGCAACCAGGAAACACTGAAGCTTTCTTT
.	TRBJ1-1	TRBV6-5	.	CASSYRDSINTEAFF	TGTGCCAGCAGTTACCGGGATTCCATCAACACTGAAGCTTTCTTT
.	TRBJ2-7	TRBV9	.	CASSAPPDAGEQYF	TGTGCCAGCAGCGCACCCCCTGATGCGGGCGAGCAGTACTTC
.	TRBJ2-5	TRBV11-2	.	CASSLQETQYF	TGTGCCAGCAGCTTGCAAGAGACCCAGTACTTC
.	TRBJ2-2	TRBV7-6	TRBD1	CASSSPTGIRTGELFF	TGTGCCAGCAGTAGTCCGACAGGGATTCGCACCGGGGAGCTGTTTTTT
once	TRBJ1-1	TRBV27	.	CASSLSGEDISNTEAFF	TGTGCCAGCAGTTTATCGGGGGAGGACATATCGAACACTGAAGCTTTCTTT
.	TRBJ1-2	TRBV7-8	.	CASSPRDLTYGYTF	TGTGCCAGCAGCCCTCGGGACCTGACCTATGGCTACACCTTC
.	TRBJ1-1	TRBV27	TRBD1	CASSPKGTGPTGTEAFF	TGTGCCAGCAGTCCTAAGGGGACAGGGCCCACAGGTACTGAAGCTTTCTTT
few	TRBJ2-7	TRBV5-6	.	CASMEGPGAGYEQYF	TGTGCCAGCATGGAGGGGCCCGGAGCCGGCTACGAGCAGTACTTC
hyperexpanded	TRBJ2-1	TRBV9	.	CASSRQGNSYNEQFF	TGTGCCAGCAGCCGACAAGGGAACAGCTACAATGAGCAGTTCTTC